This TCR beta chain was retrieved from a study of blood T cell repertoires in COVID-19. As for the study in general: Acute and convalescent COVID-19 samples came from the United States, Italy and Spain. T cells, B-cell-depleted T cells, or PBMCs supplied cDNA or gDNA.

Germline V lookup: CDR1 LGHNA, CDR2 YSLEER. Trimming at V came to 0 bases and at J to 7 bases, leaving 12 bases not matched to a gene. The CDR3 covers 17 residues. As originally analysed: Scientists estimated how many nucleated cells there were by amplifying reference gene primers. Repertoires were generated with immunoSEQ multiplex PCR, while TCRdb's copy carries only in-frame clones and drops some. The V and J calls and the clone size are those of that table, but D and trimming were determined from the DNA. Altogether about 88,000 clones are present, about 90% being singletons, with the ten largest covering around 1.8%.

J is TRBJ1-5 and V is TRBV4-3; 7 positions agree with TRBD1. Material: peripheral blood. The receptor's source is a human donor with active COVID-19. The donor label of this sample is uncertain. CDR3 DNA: TGCGCCAGCAGCCAAGAATGGACAGGTGGGTATATCCAGCCCCAGCATTTT. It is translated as CASSQEWTGGYIQPQHF.